What follows is one TCR beta chain and its context. V lost 6 bases to trimming and J lost 0 bases, with 7 bases between them. Germline values: CDR1 MNHNS, CDR2 SASEGT. The CDR3 extends over 13 amino acids. These data belong to a study of metastatic and nonmetastatic thyroid tumors. Study-level background: Across blood and tumor or nodule tissue, repertoires from malignant and benign thyroid patients were compared with one another.

Nobody among the patients had been given any treatment before thyroid surgery. TCRdb re-called clones from the PCR reads using MiXCR. The table records about 24,000 clones, roughly a quarter of them present only once. This chain uses TRBV6-1 with TRBJ2-3; D may be TRBD2 (5 bases). The sequencing sample was made of blood. This clonotype was sampled from a male donor with papillary thyroid cancer or a benign thyroid nodule (not recorded which). Some clones in this sample may be carry-over from other donors' samples. CDR3 loop: CASRRVSTDTQYF. As DNA, the CDR3 is TGTGCCAGCAGGCGGGTTAGCACAGATACGCAGTATTTT.